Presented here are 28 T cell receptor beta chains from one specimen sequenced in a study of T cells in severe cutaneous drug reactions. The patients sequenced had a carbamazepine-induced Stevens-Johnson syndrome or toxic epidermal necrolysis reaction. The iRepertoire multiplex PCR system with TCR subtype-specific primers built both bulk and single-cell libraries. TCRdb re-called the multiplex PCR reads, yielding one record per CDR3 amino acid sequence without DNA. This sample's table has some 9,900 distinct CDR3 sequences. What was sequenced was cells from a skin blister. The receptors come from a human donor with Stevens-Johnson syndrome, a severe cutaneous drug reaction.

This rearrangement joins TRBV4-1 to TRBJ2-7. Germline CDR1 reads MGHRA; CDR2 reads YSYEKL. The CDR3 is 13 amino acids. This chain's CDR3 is CASSQNFGYEQYF.

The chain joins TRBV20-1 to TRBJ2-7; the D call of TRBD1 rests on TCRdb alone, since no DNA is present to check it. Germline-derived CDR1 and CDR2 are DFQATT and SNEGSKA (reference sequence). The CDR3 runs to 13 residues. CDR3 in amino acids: CSCSRGENYEQYF.

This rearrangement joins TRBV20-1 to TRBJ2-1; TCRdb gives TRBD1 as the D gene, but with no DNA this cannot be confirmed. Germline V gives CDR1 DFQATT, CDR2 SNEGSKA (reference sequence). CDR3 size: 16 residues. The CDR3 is CSALPLTSSSYNEQFF.

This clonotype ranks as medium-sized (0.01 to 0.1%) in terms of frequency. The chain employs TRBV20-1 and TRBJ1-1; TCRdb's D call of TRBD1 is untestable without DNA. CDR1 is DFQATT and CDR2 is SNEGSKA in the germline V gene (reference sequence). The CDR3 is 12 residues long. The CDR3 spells CSAAGANTEAFF.

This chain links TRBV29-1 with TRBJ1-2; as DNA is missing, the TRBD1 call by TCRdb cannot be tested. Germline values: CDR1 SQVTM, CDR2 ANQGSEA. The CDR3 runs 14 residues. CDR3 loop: CSVERDSSNYGYTF.

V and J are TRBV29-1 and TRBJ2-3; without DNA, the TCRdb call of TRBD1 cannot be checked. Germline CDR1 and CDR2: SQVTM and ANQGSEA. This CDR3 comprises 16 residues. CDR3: CSVVLSKGQGSDTQYF.

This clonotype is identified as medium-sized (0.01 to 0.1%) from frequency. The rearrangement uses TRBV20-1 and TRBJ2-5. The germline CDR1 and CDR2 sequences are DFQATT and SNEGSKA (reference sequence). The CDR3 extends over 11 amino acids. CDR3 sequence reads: CSAIGFETQYF.

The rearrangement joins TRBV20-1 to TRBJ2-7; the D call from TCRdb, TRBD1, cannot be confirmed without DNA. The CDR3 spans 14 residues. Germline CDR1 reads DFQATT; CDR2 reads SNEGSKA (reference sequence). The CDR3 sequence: CSASNPGARYEQYF.

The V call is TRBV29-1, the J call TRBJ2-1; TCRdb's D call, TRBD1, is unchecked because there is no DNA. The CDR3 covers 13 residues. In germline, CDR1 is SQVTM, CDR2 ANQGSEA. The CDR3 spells CSVRQAGEGEQFF.

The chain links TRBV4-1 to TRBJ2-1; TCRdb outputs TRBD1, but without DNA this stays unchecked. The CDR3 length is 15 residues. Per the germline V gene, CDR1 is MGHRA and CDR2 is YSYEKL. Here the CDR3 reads CASSQLFRGYNEQFF.

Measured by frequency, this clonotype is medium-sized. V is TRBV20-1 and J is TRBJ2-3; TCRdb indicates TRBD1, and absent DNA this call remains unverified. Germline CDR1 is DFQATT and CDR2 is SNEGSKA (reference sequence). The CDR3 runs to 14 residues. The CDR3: CSASPAQSTDTQYF.

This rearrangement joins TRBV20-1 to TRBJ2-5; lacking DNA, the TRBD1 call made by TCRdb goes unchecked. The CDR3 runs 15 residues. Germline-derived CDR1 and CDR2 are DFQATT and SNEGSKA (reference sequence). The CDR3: CSAINFGGSRETQYF.

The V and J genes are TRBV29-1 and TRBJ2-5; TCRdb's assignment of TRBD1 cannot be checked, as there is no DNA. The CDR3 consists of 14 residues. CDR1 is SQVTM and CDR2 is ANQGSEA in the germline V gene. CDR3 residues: CSVDVTGNGETQYF. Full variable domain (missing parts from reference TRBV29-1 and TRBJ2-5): SAVISQKPSRDICQRGTSLTIQCQVDSQVTMMFWYRQQPGQSLTLIATANQGSEATYESGFVIDKFPISRPNLTFSTLTVSNMSPEDSSIYLCSVDVTGNGETQYFGPGTRLLVL.

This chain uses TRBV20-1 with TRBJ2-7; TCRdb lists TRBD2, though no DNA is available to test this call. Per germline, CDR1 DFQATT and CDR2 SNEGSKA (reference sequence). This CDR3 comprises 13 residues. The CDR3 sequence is CSAPTSGNYEQYF.

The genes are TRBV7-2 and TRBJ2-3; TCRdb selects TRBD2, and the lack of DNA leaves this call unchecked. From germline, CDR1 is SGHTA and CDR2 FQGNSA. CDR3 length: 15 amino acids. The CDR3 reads CASSFWTSGADTQYF.

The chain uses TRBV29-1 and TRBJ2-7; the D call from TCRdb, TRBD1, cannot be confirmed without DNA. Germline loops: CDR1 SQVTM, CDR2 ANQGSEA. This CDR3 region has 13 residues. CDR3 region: CSVDPGIGPEQYF.

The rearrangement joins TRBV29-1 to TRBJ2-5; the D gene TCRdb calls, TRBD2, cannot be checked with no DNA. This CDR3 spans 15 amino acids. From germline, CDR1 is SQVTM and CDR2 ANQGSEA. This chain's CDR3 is CSVERRLADRETQYF.

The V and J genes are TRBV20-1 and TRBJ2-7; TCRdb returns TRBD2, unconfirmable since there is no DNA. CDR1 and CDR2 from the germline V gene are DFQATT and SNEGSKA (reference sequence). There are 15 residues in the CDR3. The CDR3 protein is CSASRPSGGAYEQYF.

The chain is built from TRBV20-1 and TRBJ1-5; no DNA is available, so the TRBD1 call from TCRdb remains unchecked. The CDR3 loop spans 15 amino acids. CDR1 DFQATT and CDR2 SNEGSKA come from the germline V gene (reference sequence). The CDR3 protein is CSARVGGWGNQPQHF.

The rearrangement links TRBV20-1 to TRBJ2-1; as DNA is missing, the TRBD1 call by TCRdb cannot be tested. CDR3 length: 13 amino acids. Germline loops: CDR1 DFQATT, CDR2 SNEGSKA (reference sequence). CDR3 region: CSARAPGDYEQFF.

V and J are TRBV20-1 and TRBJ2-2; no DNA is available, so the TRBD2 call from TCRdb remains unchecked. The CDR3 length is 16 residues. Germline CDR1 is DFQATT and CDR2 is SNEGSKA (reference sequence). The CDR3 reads CSARETSGVITGELFF.

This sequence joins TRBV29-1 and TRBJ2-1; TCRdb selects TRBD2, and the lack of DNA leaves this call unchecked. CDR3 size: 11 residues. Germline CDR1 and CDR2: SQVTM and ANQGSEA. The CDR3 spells CSGEGSDEQFF.

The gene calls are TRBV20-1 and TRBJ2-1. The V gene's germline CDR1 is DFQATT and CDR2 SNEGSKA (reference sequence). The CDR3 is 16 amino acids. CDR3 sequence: CSARDHLASSYNEQFF.

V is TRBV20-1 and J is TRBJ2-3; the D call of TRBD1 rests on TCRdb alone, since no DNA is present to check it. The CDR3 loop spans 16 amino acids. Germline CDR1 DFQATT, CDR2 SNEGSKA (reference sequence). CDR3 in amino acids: CSARDLGEQVTDTQYF.

The chain's CDR3 is CSAGEGAGEQYF. This chain connects TRBV20-1 to TRBJ2-7; TCRdb gives TRBD1 as the D gene, but with no DNA this cannot be confirmed. The CDR3 contains 12 residues. The germline CDR1 and CDR2 sequences are DFQATT and SNEGSKA (reference sequence).

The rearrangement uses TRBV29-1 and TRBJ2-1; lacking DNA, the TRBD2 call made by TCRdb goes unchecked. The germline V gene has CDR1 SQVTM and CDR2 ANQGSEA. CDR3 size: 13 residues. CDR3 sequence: CSAGREGPHEQFF.

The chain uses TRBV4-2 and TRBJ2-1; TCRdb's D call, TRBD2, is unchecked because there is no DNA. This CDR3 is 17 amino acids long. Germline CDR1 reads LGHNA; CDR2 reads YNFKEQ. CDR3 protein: CASSQEPTGGRADEQFF.

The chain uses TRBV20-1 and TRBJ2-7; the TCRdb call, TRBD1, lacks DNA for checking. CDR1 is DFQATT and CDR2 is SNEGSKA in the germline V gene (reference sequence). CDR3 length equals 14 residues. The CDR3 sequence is CSAGGGDTSYEQYF.